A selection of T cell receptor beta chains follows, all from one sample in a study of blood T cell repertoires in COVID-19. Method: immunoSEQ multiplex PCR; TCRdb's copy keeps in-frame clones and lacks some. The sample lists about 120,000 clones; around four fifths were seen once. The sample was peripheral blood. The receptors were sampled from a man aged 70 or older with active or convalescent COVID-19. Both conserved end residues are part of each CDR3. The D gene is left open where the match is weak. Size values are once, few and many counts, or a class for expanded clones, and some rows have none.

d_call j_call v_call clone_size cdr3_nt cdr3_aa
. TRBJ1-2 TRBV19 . TGTGCCAGTAGTATTCAGGGGAGAGACTATGGCTACACCTTC CASSIQGRDYGYTF
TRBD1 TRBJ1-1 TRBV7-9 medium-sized TGTGCCAGCACCCTCCCCGATACAGGGGGCAACACTGAAGCTTTCTTT CASTLPDTGGNTEAFF
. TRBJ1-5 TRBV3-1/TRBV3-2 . TGTGCCAGCAGCCCGTCAGTAAATAGCAATCAGCCCCAGCATTTT CASSPSVNSNQPQHF
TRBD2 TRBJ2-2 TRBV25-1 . TGTGCCAGCAGTGCGACTAGCGGACGGAACACCGGGGAGCTGTTTTTT CASSATSGRNTGELFF
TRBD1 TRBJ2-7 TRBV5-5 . TGTGCCAGCAGCCAGAGGCAGGGGGCTAGCTCCTACGAGCAGTACTTC CASSQRQGASSYEQYF
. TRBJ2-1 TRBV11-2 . TGTGCCAGCAGTTACGACCGAGGCTCCTACAATGAGCAGTTCTTC CASSYDRGSYNEQFF
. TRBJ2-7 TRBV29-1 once TGCAGCGCTGCCGCTAATCTTCTACCACCTTACGAGCAGTACTTC CSAAANLLPPYEQYF
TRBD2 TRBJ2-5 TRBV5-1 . TGCGCCAGCAGCCCCCGGACTAGCGGGAGATCTGAGACCCAGTACTTC CASSPRTSGRSETQYF
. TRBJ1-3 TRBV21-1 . TGTGCCAGCAGTACGGGACAGGGAAACACCATATATTTT CASSTGQGNTIYF
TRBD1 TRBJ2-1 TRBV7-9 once TGTGCCAGCAGTCGGGACAGGGAGGTTACAAATGAGCAGTTCTTC CASSRDREVTNEQFF
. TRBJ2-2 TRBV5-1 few TGCGCCAGCAGCCCACGCGGCTTTCTGAACACCGGGGAGCTGTTTTTT CASSPRGFLNTGELFF
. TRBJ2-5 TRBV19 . TGTGCCAGTAGTGAGGGCAGGGAGACCCAGTACTTC CASSEGRETQYF
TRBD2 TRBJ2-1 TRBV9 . TGTGCCAGCAGCCTAGCGGGAGCCGGCTACAATGAGCAGTTCTTC CASSLAGAGYNEQFF
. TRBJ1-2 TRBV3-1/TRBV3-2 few TGTGCCAGCAGCCAAAGTACAACTGGCTACACCTTC CASSQSTTGYTF
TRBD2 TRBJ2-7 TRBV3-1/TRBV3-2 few TGTGCCAGCAGTCGATCAATCGGACTAGCCTACGAGCAGTACTTC CASSRSIGLAYEQYF
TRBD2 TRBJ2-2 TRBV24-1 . TGTGCCACCAAGGCTAGCGGGTACACCGGGGAGCTGTTTTTT CATKASGYTGELFF
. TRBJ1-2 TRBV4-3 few TGCGCCAAATGGGGGGATGGCTACACCTTC CAKWGDGYTF
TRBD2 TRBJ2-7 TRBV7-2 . TGTGCCAGCAGCCGGACTAGCGACTCCTACGAGCAGTACTTC CASSRTSDSYEQYF
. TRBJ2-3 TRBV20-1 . TGCAGTGCCTCCCAGGATGATACGCAGTATTTT CSASQDDTQYF
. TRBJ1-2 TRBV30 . TGTGCCTGGAGTGGAGTTGCAGGGCAAAACTATGGCTACACCTTC CAWSGVAGQNYGYTF
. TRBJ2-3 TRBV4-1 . TGCGCCAGCAGCCAAGACGTCGGGGTAGCCCTTATGCAGTATTTT CASSQDVGVALMQYF
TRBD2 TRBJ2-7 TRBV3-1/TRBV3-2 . TGTGCCAGCAGCCAACCTATAGCGGGGGGCGACGAGCAGTACTTC CASSQPIAGGDEQYF
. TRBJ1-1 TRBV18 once TGTGCCAGCTCACCATTTTTGGGGGCAGAGATCACTGAAGCTTTCTTT CASSPFLGAEITEAFF
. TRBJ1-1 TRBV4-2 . TGTGCCAGCACCAAGGTTCCCCAGGAGGGTTTTGAAGCTTTCTTT CASTKVPQEGFEAFF
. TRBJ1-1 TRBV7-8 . TGTGCCAGCAGCTTAGTGACAGCTAACACTGAAGCTTTCTTT CASSLVTANTEAFF
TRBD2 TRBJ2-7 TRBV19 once TGTGCCAGTAGTATGGGGGGACTAGTCAACGAGCAGTACTTC CASSMGGLVNEQYF
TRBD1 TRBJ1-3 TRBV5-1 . TGCGCCAGCAGCTCGGGACAGATCAGGACTCGAGGAGGAAACACCATATATTTT CASSSGQIRTRGGNTIYF
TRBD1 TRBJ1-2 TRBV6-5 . TGTGCCAGCACCCGGACAGGCCAAGGAGGCTACACCTTC CASTRTGQGGYTF